This T cell receptor beta chain was observed in a study of CD8+CD57+ T cells in acquired aplastic anemia. Study summary: The sorted CD4+ and CD8+ cells yielded an average around 3.2 ug of DNA.

The template used for profiling TCR beta VDJ and CDR3 was genomic DNA. Via MiXCR, TCRdb re-called the reads, giving one row per CDR3 protein. The profile shows around 220,000 distinct CDR3 sequences, roughly 50% of them singletons. Germline-derived CDR1 and CDR2 are SEHNR and FQNEAQ (reference sequence). This CDR3 contains 12 residues. Trimming left V 10 bases short and J 1 base short, with 10 bases between. Sequencing was done on patients that had shown CD8+CD57+ cell expansion by flow cytometry. Every patient had severe acquired aplastic anemia. This chain uses TRBV7-9 with TRBJ1-2; the D is unclear. This receptor was taken from a human donor with aplastic anemia. Sequenced material: sorted CD4+, CD8+, or CD8+CD57+ T cells (not recorded which) from PBMCs. The CDR3 reads CATELRNYGYTF. The CDR3 nucleotides are TGTGCCACAGAGCTTCGTAACTATGGCTACACCTTC.